This T cell receptor (beta chain) was captured in a study of T cells in Graves' hyperthyroidism and ophthalmopathy. Details on this clonotype: A read error may explain this, as a much larger clone is one base away.

Amplification of TCR beta CDR3 regions was performed using RNA transcripts as template. Researchers ran a first-round RT-PCR on the TCR CDR3 using the HTBI primer set. Each CDR3 protein is one row after TCRdb ran MiXCR on the multiplex PCR reads. Of about 360,000 distinct CDR3 sequences in the sample, about 19% were seen once. The CDR3 sequence is 15 residues long. Germline CDR1 is LGHNA and CDR2 is YNFKEQ. The V and J genes are TRBV4-2 and TRBJ1-5, with D possibly TRBD1 on 5 matching bases. Sequencing was performed on blood. The TCR was taken from a woman aged 18-29 years with Graves' hyperthyroidism. The CDR3 DNA sequence: TGTGCCAGCAGCCAACGTGGGGGGGGGAATCATCCCCAGCATTTT. Residues: CASSQRGGGNHPQHF.